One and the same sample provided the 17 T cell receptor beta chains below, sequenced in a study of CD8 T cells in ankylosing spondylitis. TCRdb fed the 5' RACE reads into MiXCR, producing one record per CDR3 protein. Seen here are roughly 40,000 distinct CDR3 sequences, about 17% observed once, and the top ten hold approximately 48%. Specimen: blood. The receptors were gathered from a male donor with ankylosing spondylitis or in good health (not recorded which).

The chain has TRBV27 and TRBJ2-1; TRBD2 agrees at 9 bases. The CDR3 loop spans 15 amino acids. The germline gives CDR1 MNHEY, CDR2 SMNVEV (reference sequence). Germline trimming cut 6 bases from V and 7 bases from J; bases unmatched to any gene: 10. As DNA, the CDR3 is TGTGCCAGCAGCCGGTGGCTAGCGGGACATAATGAGCAGTTCTTC. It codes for CASSRWLAGHNEQFF.

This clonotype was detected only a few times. The CDR3 DNA is TGCGCCAGCAGCGTTACCGGGACCTCGACTGAAAAACTGTTTTTT. Translated, it gives CASSVTGTSTEKLFF. V and J are TRBV5-1 and TRBJ1-4; D is perhaps TRBD1 (5 bases). CDR1 and CDR2 (germline): SGHRS, YFSETQ. The CDR3 is 15 amino acids. Trimming pared 4 bases from V and 7 bases from J, leaving 17 bases between. Using reference TRBV5-1 and TRBJ1-4 for the parts outside the CDR3, the full variable domain is KAGVTQTPRYLIKTRGQQVTLSCSPISGHRSVSWYQQTPGQGLQFLFEYFSETQRNKGNFPGRFSGRQFSNSRSEMNVSTLELGDSALYLCASSVTGTSTEKLFFGSGTQLSVL.

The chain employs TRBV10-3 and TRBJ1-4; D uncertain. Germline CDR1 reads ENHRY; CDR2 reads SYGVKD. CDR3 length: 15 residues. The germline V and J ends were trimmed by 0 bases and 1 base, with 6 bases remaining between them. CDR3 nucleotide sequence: TGTGCCATCAGTGAGTCGTATGGAACTAATGAAAAACTGTTTTTT. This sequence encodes CAISESYGTNEKLFF.

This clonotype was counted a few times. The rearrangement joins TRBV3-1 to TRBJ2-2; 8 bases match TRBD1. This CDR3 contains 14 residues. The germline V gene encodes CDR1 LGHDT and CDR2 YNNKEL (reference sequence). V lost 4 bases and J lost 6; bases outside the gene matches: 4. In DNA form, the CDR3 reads TGTGCCAGCAGCCTTACGGACAGGGCCGGGGAGCTGTTTTTT. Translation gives CASSLTDRAGELFF.

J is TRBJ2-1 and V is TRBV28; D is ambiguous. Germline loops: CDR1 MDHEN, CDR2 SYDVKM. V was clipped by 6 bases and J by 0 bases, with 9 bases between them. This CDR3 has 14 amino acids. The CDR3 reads CASSMDSSYNEQFF. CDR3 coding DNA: TGTGCCAGCAGCATGGATAGCTCCTACAATGAGCAGTTCTTC. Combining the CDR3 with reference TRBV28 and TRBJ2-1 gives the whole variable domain DVKVTQSSRYLVKRTGEKVFLECVQDMDHENMFWYRQDPGLGLRLIYFSYDVKMKEKGDIPEGYSVSREKKERFSLILESASTNQTSMYLCASSMDSSYNEQFFGPGTRLTVL.

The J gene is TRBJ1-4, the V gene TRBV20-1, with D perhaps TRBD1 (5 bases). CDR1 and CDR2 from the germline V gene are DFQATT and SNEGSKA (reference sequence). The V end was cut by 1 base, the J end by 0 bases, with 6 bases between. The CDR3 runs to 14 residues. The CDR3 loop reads CSARGGATNEKLFF. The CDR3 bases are TGCAGTGCTAGAGGGGGCGCAACTAATGAAAAACTGTTTTTT.

In DNA, the CDR3 is TGCAGCGTACCAGACCAGGGCTCTGGGGCCAACGTCCTGACTTTC. This sequence encodes CSVPDQGSGANVLTF. The chain joins TRBV29-1 to TRBJ2-6; possible D gene TRBD1, 5 bases. The CDR3 runs to 15 residues. Trimming shortened V by 6 bases and J by 0 bases, and 12 bases separated the two germline ends. Germline assignment: CDR1 SQVTM and CDR2 ANQGSEA.

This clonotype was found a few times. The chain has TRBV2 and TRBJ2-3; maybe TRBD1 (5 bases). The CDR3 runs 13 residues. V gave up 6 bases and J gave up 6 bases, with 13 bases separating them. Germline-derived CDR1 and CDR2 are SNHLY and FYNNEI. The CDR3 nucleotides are TGTGCCAGCAGCCACTCAGGGTATGATACGCAGTATTTT. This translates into CASSHSGYDTQYF.

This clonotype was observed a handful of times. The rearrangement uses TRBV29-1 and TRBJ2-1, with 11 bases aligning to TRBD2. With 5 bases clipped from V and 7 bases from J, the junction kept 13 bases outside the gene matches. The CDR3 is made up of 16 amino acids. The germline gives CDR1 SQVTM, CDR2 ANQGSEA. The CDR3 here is CSVPPPVAGGLNEQFF. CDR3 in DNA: TGCAGCGTTCCCCCCCCCGTAGCGGGGGGGCTGAATGAGCAGTTCTTC.

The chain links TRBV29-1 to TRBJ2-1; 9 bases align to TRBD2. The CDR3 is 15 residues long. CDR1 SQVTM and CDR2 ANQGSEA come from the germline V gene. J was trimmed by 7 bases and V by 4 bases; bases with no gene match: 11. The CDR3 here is CSVGSWAGGDNEQFF. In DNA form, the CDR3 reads TGCAGCGTTGGATCTTGGGCGGGGGGGGATAATGAGCAGTTCTTC.

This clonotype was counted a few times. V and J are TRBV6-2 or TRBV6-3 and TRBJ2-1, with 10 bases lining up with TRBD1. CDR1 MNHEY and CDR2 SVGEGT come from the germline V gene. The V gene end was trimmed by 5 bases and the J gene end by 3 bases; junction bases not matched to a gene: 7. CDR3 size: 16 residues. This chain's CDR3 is CASSTRQGAVYNEQFF. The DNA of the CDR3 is TGTGCCAGCAGTACTCGACAGGGGGCAGTCTACAATGAGCAGTTCTTC.

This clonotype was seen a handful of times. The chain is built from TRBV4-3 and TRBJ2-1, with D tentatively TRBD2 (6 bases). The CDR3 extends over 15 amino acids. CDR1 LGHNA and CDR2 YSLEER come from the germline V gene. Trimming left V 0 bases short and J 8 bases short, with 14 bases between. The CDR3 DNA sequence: TGCGCCAGCAGCCAAGATGGGCGGGGCCGGGATGAGCAGTTCTTC. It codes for CASSQDGRGRDEQFF.

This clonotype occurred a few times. The chain's CDR3 is CASRRRTNTEAFF. The CDR3 region has the DNA TGTGCCAGCAGAAGGCGAACGAACACTGAAGCTTTCTTT. V is TRBV12-3 or TRBV12-4 and J is TRBJ1-1; D is unclear. The CDR3 runs 13 residues. The V gene lost 6 bases and the J gene lost 1 base, with 9 bases spanning the gap.

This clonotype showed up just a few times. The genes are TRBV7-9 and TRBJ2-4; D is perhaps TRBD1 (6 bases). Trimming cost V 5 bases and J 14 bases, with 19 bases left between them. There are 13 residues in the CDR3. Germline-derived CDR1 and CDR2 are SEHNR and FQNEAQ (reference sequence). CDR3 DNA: TGTGCCAGCAGCACGAGAGACAGGCCGTTTGAGTACTTC. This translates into CASSTRDRPFEYF.

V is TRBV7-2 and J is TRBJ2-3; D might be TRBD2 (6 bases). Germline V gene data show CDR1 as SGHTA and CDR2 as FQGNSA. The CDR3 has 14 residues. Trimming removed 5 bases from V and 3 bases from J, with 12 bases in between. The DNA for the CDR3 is TGTGCCAGCAGCCGGAGTGGGGGGACAGATACGCAGTATTTT. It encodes CASSRSGGTDTQYF.

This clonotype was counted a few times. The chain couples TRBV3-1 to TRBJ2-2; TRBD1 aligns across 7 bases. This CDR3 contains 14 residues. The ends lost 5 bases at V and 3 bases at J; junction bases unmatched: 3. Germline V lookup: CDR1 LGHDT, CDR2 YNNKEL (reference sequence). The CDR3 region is CASSFGQDTGELFF. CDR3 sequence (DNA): TGTGCCAGCAGCTTCGGACAGGACACCGGGGAGCTGTTTTTT.

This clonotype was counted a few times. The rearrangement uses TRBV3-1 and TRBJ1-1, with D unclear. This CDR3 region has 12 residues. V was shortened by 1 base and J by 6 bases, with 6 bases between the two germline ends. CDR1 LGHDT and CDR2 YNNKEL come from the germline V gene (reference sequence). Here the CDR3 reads CASSQGTAEAFF. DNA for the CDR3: TGTGCCAGCAGCCAAGGCACGGCTGAAGCTTTCTTT.